This T cell receptor (beta chain) was documented in a study of T cell repertoires in cytomegalovirus infection. The overall study: Newly reported HLA-C-restricted and thoroughly characterized HLA-B-restricted CMV epitopes were employed. The public TCR beta signatures pointed to both CMV infection and matching HLA type. Whole-study findings and limits: The study found HLA-C-restricted CMV-specific TCR beta clonotypes dominating the ex vivo response. Summed frequency of public TCR beta families distinguished CMV carriers with the relevant HLA.

TCRdb ran MiXCR on the reads and lists one entry per CDR3 protein. The table has around 570,000 distinct CDR3 sequences, 40% seen once. The CDR3 totals 19 residues. V lost 1 base and J lost 0; bases outside the gene matches: 11. Germline V gene sequence: CDR1 DFQATT, CDR2 SNEGSKA (reference sequence). In regard to this clonotype: Its antigen remains unidentified.

This chain links TRBV20-1 with TRBJ2-2; 10 bases agree with TRBD2. The TCR sequence derives from a human donor in good health (CMV status not recorded). Some clones in this sample may be carry-over from other donors' samples. The sample here was cultured PBMCs, taken from culture after CMV antigen stimulation. CDR3 DNA sequence: TGCAGTGCTAGAGGGGGGGCTAGCGGGGGACCCGCGAACACCGGGGAGCTGTTTTTT. Protein product: CSARGGASGGPANTGELFF.